This T cell receptor beta chain was profiled in a study of OX40 agonist ivuxolimab in advanced cancers. Study-level background: Ivuxolimab was a fully human IgG2 agonistic monoclonal antibody targeting the costimulatory receptor OX40 (CD134). Intravenous ivuxolimab was administered to patients every 2 weeks at six dose levels: 0.01, 0.1, 0.3, 1.5, 3 and 10 mg/kg. The paper covers the monotherapy dose-escalation part of the phase I ivuxolimab trial, which included N ≈ 50 patients. Of the roughly 52 dose-escalation patients, hepatocellular carcinoma was present in 19, melanoma in roughly 15, renal cell carcinoma in 9 and head and neck cancer in 9. In the dose-escalation cohort, 75% to 90% of patients were male, and the mean age was 60 years with a range of roughly 20 to 85. Three dose-escalation patients achieved partial responses, one with hepatocellular carcinoma and two with cutaneous melanoma. Patients were allowed to have had prior anti-PD-1, anti-PD-L1 or anti-CTLA-4 therapy, and 40% of the dose-escalation patients had previously received checkpoint inhibitors. Peripheral TCRbeta sequencing aimed to test whether ivuxolimab altered TCR sequence diversity and caused clonal T-cell expansion.

Study-wide conclusions, independent of this receptor: After ivuxolimab, CD8+ T cells had more expanded clones than CD4+ T cells on average. Partial responders in the 0.1-3.0 mg/kg groups had among the lowest normalized peripheral clonal expansion, especially among CD8+ T cells. At doses of 0.1 to 3.0 mg/kg, clonal expansion of both CD4+ and CD8+ blood T cells was observed from baseline to week 6. Low levels of normalized T-cell clonal expansion were also seen in some patients who did not respond. The antigen specificity of the clonally expanded peripheral T cells was not determined.

Concerning this clone: The antigen it recognizes is unknown. No much larger clonotype is one base removed from it; base qualities were not supplied.

Genomic DNA was extracted from sorted cells for sequencing of the TCRbeta CDR3 region. The immunoSEQ Assay was used to sequence the TCRbeta CDR3 regions. Held by TCRdb, this immuneACCESS table contains in-frame sequences only and omits some clones. Under half of the omission traces to an unresolved V gene where checked; the cause of the rest is unknown. This sample has roughly 92,000 clones in its table, and under 85% of those were observed once. The top ten constitute about 5.5% of the sample. Unmatched junction bases come to 3, with V trimmed by 0 bases and J by 2 bases. CDR1 and CDR2 are drawn from the germline V gene: SGDLS, YYNGEE. CDR3 length: 15 amino acids, cysteine to phenylalanine. The entry retains the CDR3 DNA only, 45 bases that are in frame from base 1. The trial excluded patients who had a history of autoimmune disease or were on systemic immunosuppression. Peripheral blood for TCR sequencing was collected from all dose cohorts at baseline, on cycle 4 day 1, and on cycle 7 day 1. Samples were obtained from an open-label, multicenter, first-in-human phase I dose-escalation trial of ivuxolimab. The trial enrolled adults with locally advanced or metastatic head and neck squamous cell, hepatocellular, melanoma or renal cell carcinoma. Before TCR sequencing, CD4+ and CD8+ T cells were separately sorted from peripheral blood.

The rearranged chain carries TRBV9 and TRBJ2-3; TRBD2 fits 7 bases in the junction. The clonotype was recovered from an adult with an advanced solid tumor such as melanoma, head and neck, liver or kidney cancer. Sequenced material: CD4+ or CD8+ T cells sorted from blood, taken in a trial of the OX40 agonist ivuxolimab. The CDR3 is CASSVEGTTTDTQYF. The DNA is as follows: TGTGCCAGCAGCGTAGAGGGGACTACCACAGATACGCAGTATTTT. With the portions outside the CDR3 filled from the reference TRBV9 and TRBJ2-3 genes, the complete variable region becomes DSGVTQTPKHLITATGQRVTLRCSPRSGDLSVYWYQQSLDQGLQFLIQYYNGEERAKGNILERFSAQQFPDLHSELNLSSLELGDSALYFCASSVEGTTTDTQYFGPGTRLTVL.